This paragraph reports one T cell receptor beta chain. Its specificity is unknown. Profiling relied on immunoSEQ multiplex PCR, and the TCRdb table lists in-frame clones only, not all of them. The sample has around 160,000 clones; around 93% are singletons. The record originates from a study of T cell responses to AZD1222 COVID-19 vaccine. Study outcomes and limitations: Among spike-specific TCRs, nearly half reportedly target unmutated variant regions.

The CDR3 extends over 16 amino acids. V was cut by 1 base and J by 0 bases, with 10 bases left in between. Germline CDR1 reads LGHDT; CDR2 reads YNNKEL (reference sequence). Samples with a second dose at about 4 or about 12 weeks were pooled together. V usage is TRBV3-1 (or the pseudogene TRBV3-2) and J usage is TRBJ2-4; tentative D call: TRBD1 (5 bases). The clonotype originates from an adult who received the AZD1222 COVID-19 vaccine. The sample was peripheral blood, taken 28 days after the second AZD1222 dose. CDR3 in amino acids: CASSQGRQIAKNIQYF. The CDR3 DNA follows: TGTGCCAGCAGCCAAGGACGACAGATAGCCAAAAACATTCAGTACTTC.